A single sample is the source of the 4 T cell receptor beta chains below, sequenced in a study of T cell changes during pregnancy in multiple sclerosis. Generated by immunoSEQ multiplex PCR, the TCRdb table keeps only in-frame clones and is missing some. The sample shows roughly 80,000 clones, about 91% of them seen only once. The input for sequencing was peripheral blood, taken before pregnancy. Receptors were obtained from a female donor with multiple sclerosis, enrolled in a pregnancy study.

The J gene is TRBJ1-4, the V gene TRBV4-3; D remains ambiguous. Germline values: CDR1 LGHNA, CDR2 YSLEER. The CDR3 contains 15 residues. The V end was cut by 1 base, the J end by 8 bases, with 14 bases between. Written as DNA, the CDR3 is TGCGCCAGCAGCCAAGGGCGGTCCTATGTGGAAAAACTGTTTTTT. This sequence encodes CASSQGRSYVEKLFF.

In this sample, this clone turned up once. V and J are TRBV9 and TRBJ2-7; TRBD1 matches at 10 bases. Germline loops: CDR1 SGDLS, CDR2 YYNGEE. V was clipped by 4 bases and J by 0 bases; unmatched bases: 4. This CDR3 spans 15 amino acids. Written as DNA, the CDR3 is TGTGCCAGCAGCCCACGACAGGGGGCCTCCTACGAGCAGTACTTC. This sequence encodes CASSPRQGASYEQYF.

The rearrangement links TRBV4-1 to TRBJ1-6, with 8 bases fitting TRBD1. Per germline, CDR1 MGHRA and CDR2 YSYEKL. After removal of 4 bases from V and 5 bases from J, the junction contained 13 bases not matched to a gene. CDR3 length equals 18 residues. The CDR3 loop is CASSLKGTGGRDNSPLHF. In DNA form, the CDR3 reads TGCGCCAGCAGCCTTAAAGGGACAGGAGGACGGGATAATTCACCCCTCCACTTT.

The DNA for the CDR3 is TGTGCCAGCAGTTTACACGGTCCTACTGAAGCTTTCTTT. Residues: CASSLHGPTEAFF. The genes are TRBV27 and TRBJ1-1; D is unresolved. Germline CDR1 MNHEY, CDR2 SMNVEV (reference sequence). This CDR3 spans 13 amino acids. V lost 2 bases, J lost 5 bases, and 9 bases lay in between.